The 5 T cell receptor beta chains given below trace back to one sample, sequenced in a study of blood T cell repertoires in COVID-19. Profiled with immunoSEQ multiplex PCR; TCRdb holds only in-frame clones, not every one. The sample holds 100,000 to 150,000 clones, around 76% seen once. Material: peripheral blood. These receptor sequences come from a man older than 75 with COVID-19, enrolled during active disease.

The chain uses TRBV5-6 and TRBJ2-7; 9 bases are shared with TRBD1. V was clipped by 4 bases and J by 1 base; unmatched bases: 6. Germline V gives CDR1 SGHDT, CDR2 YYEEEE. This CDR3 spans 15 amino acids. DNA for the CDR3: TGTGCCAGCAGCCCTTGGGGGACAGGGTCCTACGAGCAGTACTTC. Its translation: CASSPWGTGSYEQYF.

This chain joins TRBV5-1 and TRBJ1-1, with unresolved D. V gave up 4 bases and J gave up 6 bases, with 19 bases separating them. Germline V lookup: CDR1 SGHRS, CDR2 YFSETQ. The CDR3 consists of 15 residues. The CDR3 DNA follows: TGCGCCAGCAGCCCGGATCGAGGGAGCGGCGCTGAAGCTTTCTTT. Translation gives CASSPDRGSGAEAFF.

The chain employs TRBV2 and TRBJ1-6; a possible D gene is TRBD1 (5 bases). Germline V CDR1 and CDR2: SNHLY, FYNNEI. This CDR3 is built from 19 residues. V lost 4 bases and J 0 bases, leaving 19 bases between the germline ends. The CDR3 loop reads CASSALGLDGGSYNSPLHF. The CDR3 DNA sequence: TGTGCCAGCAGTGCATTGGGGCTAGACGGCGGCTCCTATAATTCACCCCTCCACTTT.

The J gene is TRBJ1-2, the V gene TRBV9; 9 bases are shared with TRBD1. The trim removed 4 bases at V and 11 bases at J, leaving 12 bases unmatched. Per the germline V gene, CDR1 is SGDLS and CDR2 is YYNGEE. CDR3 length: 14 amino acids. DNA for the CDR3: TGTGCCAGCAGCCCCTCCGGGACAGGGAAGGGGTACACCTTC. Translating gives CASSPSGTGKGYTF.

The V gene is TRBV5-4, the J gene TRBJ2-1, with TRBD2 identical over 7 bases. The ends lost 2 bases at V and 1 base at J; junction bases unmatched: 3. Germline V gene data show CDR1 as SGHNT and CDR2 as YYREEE (reference sequence). The CDR3 has 15 amino acids. The CDR3 here is CASSFTSDSYNEQFF. CDR3 DNA: TGTGCCAGCAGCTTTACTAGCGATTCCTACAATGAGCAGTTCTTC.